Listed here are 10 T cell receptor beta chains from one sample, sequenced in a study of tumor-infiltrating lymphocytes in primary liver carcinoma (dated by TCRdb to 2015 to 2018). Blood RNA was extracted from unsorted whole blood with TRIzol reagent; germline DNA came from the DNeasy Blood & Tissue kit. Sequencing was carried out with an Illumina HiSeq 2500. Using a constant-region primer and ProtoScript II reverse transcriptase, TCRbeta-specific cDNA was reverse-transcribed from 500 ng total RNA. Construction of the TCRbeta libraries relied on three nested rounds of multiplex PCR, following a slightly modified ARM-PCR procedure. Each of the first two PCR rounds ran for 10 cycles and used multiplex TRBV1-TRBV30 forward primers together with a Cbeta reverse primer. The public sequencing data were trimmed at Q25 with fastp and processed into clonotypes with MiXCR by TCRdb, which kept only in-frame beta chains. For every CDR3 protein sequence, its rows merge into one entry that carries the most common genes and DNA. The sample table holds almost 200,000 distinct CDR3 sequences, of which approximately 64% were seen once. The biggest ten clones account for around 7.1% of the sample.

Sequencing was performed on peripheral blood. These receptor sequences come from a woman in her sixties with primary liver carcinoma and hepatitis B virus infection.

About this clonotype itself: The junction departs from the called germline gene at one end, perhaps through a read error. The chain has TRBV11-2 and TRBJ2-3, with no clear D. Germline assignment: CDR1 SGHAT and CDR2 FQNNGV. CDR3 size: 13 residues. The CDR3, as DNA: TGTGCCAGCTGCTTAGATCGATGGGATACGCAGTATTTT. This sequence encodes CASCLDRWDTQYF.

V usage is TRBV12-5 and J usage is TRBJ2-7; 10 bases fit TRBD2. V was clipped by 1 base and J by 0 bases; unmatched bases: 6. Germline V gene sequence: CDR1 LGHNT, CDR2 FRNRAP. CDR3 size: 17 residues. For the CDR3, the DNA is TGTGCTAGTGGTTTGGCCCTAGCGGGAGTAGGCTCCTACGAGCAGTACTTC. Its protein is CASGLALAGVGSYEQYF.

For this clonotype: This may come from a read error, since a much larger clone is one base off. This chain joins TRBV6-6 and TRBJ1-1; no definite D call. The CDR3 spans 13 residues. Germline-derived CDR1 and CDR2 are MNHNY and SVGAGI (reference sequence). CDR3 coding DNA: TGTGCCAACAGTTACGCCCGGAACACTGAAGCTTTCTTT. This translates into CANSYARNTEAFF.

As for this clonotype: The CDR3 does not end in the conserved phenylalanine or tryptophan, so this is likely a read error. This chain connects TRBV5-1 to TRBJ2-1; 7 bases agree with TRBD1. The CDR3 covers 15 residues. Unmatched junction bases numbered 4, after V lost 4 bases and J lost 0 bases. Germline lookup yields CDR1 SGHRS and CDR2 YFSETQ. CDR3 sequence (DNA): TGCGCCAGCAGCCGGGGACAGTACTCCTACAATGAGCAGTTCCTC. Amino acids: CASSRGQYSYNEQFL.

A note on this clonotype: One end of the junction fails to match germline, which may point to a read error. The rearrangement uses TRBV29-1 and TRBJ1-2; D remains unclear. Germline assignment: CDR1 SQVTM and CDR2 ANQGSEA. This CDR3 has 14 amino acids. In DNA form, the CDR3 reads TGCAGCGTCCACTTAGGTGGCGGACTCTATGACTACACCTTC. Encoded protein: CSVHLGGGLYDYTF.

To note about this clonotype: Sequence at one end of the junction differs from germline and may be a read error. This chain connects TRBV4-1 to TRBJ2-1; TRBD2 might be the D (5 bases). This CDR3 is built from 13 residues. CDR1 and CDR2 from the germline V gene are MGHRA and YSYEKL. The CDR3 region is CASRQEGCSGQFF. CDR3 in DNA: TGCGCCAGCAGACAAGAGGGTTGCTCGGGGCAGTTCTTC.

The chain carries TRBV19 and TRBJ1-5; D is ambiguous. Germline CDR1 reads LNHDA; CDR2 reads SQIVND (reference sequence). The CDR3 spans 13 residues. V was trimmed by 7 bases and J by 9 bases, leaving 16 bases between them. CDR3 sequence: CASKGSPSVPQHF. The CDR3 region has the DNA TGTGCCAGTAAAGGATCTCCTTCGGTGCCCCAGCATTTT.

Turning to this clonotype: This may come from a read error, since a much larger clone is one base off. The chain is built from TRBV12-3 or TRBV12-4 and TRBJ2-7, with D perhaps matching TRBD2 (5 bases). The CDR3 loop spans 14 amino acids. The V end was cut by 3 bases, the J end by 6 bases, with 15 bases between. CDR3 sequence (DNA): TGTGCCAGCAGTTTTGACGGGAAACCGCTCGAGCAGTACTTC. This translates into CASSFDGKPLEQYF.

This clonotype has a handful of counts. The chain is built from TRBV7-9 and TRBJ2-1, with D perhaps being TRBD1 or TRBD2 (5 bases each). The CDR3 covers 16 residues. Trimming cost V 4 bases and J 1 base, with 14 bases left between them. CDR1 and CDR2 from the germline V gene are SEHNR and FQNEAQ (reference sequence). The CDR3 reads CASSYQGPPSYNEQFF. CDR3 nucleotides: TGTGCCAGCAGCTACCAGGGACCCCCTTCCTACAATGAGCAGTTCTTC.

For this clonotype: A much larger clone sits a single nucleotide away, making a read error possible. The rearrangement joins TRBV6-1 to TRBJ2-2; TRBD1 agrees at 7 bases. The germline CDR1 and CDR2 sequences are MNHNS and SASEGT. V gave up 3 bases and J gave up 4 bases; unmatched junction bases: 5. The CDR3 runs 15 residues. The CDR3 sequence: CASSDAGTATGELFF. The CDR3 nucleotides read TGTGCCAGCAGTGATGCTGGGACAGCCACCGGGGAGCTGTTTTTT.